The T cell receptor beta chain under discussion was sequenced for a study of CD8 T cells in ankylosing spondylitis. Study-wide findings and caveats: Those disease-linked clones were CD8+; they were also relatively rare in peripheral blood. Clones linked to disease were reported to show significant enrichment in matched ankylosing spondylitis synovial fluid.

Germline V gene sequence: CDR1 MDHEN, CDR2 SYDVKM. The CDR3 contains 18 residues. V gave up 3 bases and J gave up 10 bases; unmatched junction bases: 15. Researchers built TCR beta libraries using quantitative 5'-RACE with molecular barcodes. TCRdb reprocessed the 5' RACE reads via MiXCR and lists one record per CDR3 protein. The sample shows about 69,000 distinct CDR3 sequences, about 5.2% of them seen only once. This clonotype was picked up many times. Antigen specificity is unknown. Sequencing was carried out using blood, either unsorted or a sorted T cell fraction (not recorded which). The chain uses TRBV28 and TRBJ1-6, with 10 positions matching TRBD1. This receptor was taken from a male donor with ankylosing spondylitis or in good health (not recorded which). For the CDR3, the DNA is TGTGCCAGCAGTTTTCCAGGAGGGGGAAGGACAGGGGGATCACCCCTCCACTTT. Translation gives CASSFPGGGRTGGSPLHF.